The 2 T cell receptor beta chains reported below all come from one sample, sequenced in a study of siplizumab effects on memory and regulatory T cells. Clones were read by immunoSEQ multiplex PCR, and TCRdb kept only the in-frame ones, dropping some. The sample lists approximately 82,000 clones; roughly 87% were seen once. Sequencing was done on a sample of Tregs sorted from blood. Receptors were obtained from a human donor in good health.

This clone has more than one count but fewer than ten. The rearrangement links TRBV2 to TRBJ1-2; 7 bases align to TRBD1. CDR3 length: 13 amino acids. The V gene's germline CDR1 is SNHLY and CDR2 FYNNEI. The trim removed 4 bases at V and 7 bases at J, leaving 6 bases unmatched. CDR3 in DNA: TGTGCCAGCAGTGGACAGGGTGTGGGTGGCTACACCTTC. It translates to CASSGQGVGGYTF.

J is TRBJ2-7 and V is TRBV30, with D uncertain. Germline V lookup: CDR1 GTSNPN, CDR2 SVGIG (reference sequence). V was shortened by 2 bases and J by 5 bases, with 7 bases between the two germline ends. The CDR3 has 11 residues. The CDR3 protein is CAWSLIHEQYF. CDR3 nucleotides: TGTGCCTGGAGTTTAATCCACGAGCAGTACTTC.